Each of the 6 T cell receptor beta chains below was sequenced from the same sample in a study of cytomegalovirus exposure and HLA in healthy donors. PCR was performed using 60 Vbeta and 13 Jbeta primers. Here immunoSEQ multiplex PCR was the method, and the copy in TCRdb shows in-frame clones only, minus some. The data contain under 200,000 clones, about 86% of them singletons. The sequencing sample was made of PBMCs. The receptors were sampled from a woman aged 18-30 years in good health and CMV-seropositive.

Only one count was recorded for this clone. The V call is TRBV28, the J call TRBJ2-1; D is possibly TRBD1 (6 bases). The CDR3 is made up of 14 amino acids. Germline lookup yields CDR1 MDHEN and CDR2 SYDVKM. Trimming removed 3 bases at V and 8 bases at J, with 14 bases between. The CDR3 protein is CASSFLGAEHEQFF. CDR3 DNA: TGTGCCAGCAGTTTTTTGGGGGCAGAGCATGAGCAGTTCTTC.

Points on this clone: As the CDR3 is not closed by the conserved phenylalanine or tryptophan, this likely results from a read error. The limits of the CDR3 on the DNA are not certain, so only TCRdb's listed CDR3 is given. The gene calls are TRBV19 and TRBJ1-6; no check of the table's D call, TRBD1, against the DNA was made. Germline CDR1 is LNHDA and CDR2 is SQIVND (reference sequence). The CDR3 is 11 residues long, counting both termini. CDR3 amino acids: CASSLGTDFSL.

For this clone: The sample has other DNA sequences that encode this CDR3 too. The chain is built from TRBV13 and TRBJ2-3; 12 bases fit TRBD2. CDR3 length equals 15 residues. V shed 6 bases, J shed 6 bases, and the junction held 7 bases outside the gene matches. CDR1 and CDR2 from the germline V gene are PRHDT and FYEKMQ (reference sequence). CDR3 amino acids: CASSGASGGVDTQYF. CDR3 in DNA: TGTGCCAGCAGTGGAGCTAGCGGGGGGGTTGATACGCAGTATTTT.

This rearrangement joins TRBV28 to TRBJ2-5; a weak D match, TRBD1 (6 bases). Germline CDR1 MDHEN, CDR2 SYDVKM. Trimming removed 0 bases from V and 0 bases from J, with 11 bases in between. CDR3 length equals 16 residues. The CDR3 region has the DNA TGTGCCAGCAGTTTATGGGCAGGGGTAAACCAAGAGACCCAGTACTTC. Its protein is CASSLWAGVNQETQYF.

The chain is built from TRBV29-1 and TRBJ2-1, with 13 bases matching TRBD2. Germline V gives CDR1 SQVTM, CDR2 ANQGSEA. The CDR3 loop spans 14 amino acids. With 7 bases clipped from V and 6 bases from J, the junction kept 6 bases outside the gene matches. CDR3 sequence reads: CSAAGTSGTNEQFF. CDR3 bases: TGCAGCGCGGCCGGGACTAGCGGGACCAATGAGCAGTTCTTC.

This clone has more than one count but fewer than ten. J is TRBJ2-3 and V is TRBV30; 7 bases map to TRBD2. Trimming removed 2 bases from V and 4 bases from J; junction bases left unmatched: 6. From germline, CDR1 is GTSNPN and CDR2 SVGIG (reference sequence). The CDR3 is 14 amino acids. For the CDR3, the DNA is TGTGCCTGGAGTTCGCTTGGACTAGCAGATACGCAGTATTTT. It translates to CAWSSLGLADTQYF.